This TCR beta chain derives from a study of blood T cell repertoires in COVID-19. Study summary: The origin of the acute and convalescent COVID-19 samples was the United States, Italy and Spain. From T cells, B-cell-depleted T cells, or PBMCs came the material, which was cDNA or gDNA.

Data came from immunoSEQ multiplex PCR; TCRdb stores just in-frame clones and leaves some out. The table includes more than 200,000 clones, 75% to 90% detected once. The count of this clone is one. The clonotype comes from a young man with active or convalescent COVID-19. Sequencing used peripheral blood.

The CDR3 reads CASSIDLEGALTQPQHF. The CDR3 DNA is TGTGCCAGTAGTATAGATCTTGAGGGGGCCCTCACTCAGCCCCAGCATTTT. The chain employs TRBV19 and TRBJ1-5, with 7 bases lining up with TRBD1. The CDR3 is made up of 17 amino acids. Germline loops: CDR1 LNHDA, CDR2 SQIVND (reference sequence). Unmatched junction bases numbered 11, after V lost 0 bases and J lost 6 bases.